These T cell receptor beta chains were read from a single sample in a study of CD8 T cells in Susac syndrome. A single record per CDR3 protein comes from TCRdb applying MiXCR to the immunoSEQ multiplex PCR reads. The sample shows some 400,000 distinct CDR3 sequences, approximately 89% of them seen only once. Sequencing used CD8+ T cells from PBMCs. The origin of the receptors is a human donor with multiple sclerosis. Each CDR3 is given with its conserved first and last residue. D genes are given only for firm matches. The size entry is marked missing in some rows and otherwise reads once, few, many or a size class.

D gene: TRBD1; J gene: TRBJ1-2; clone size: .; V gene: TRBV6-1; CDR3 protein: CASSGGTGLAYGYTF; CDR3 DNA: TGTGCCAGCAGTGGCGGGACAGGGTTGGCCTATGGCTACACCTTC
D gene: TRBD2; J gene: TRBJ2-5; clone size: .; V gene: TRBV6-5; CDR3 protein: CASSTAGRGETQYF; CDR3 DNA: TGTGCCAGCAGTACGGCCGGGAGGGGAGAGACCCAGTACTTC
D gene: TRBD2; J gene: TRBJ2-6; clone size: .; V gene: TRBV6-1; CDR3 protein: CASSPLAGGGSGANVLTF; CDR3 DNA: TGTGCCAGCAGTCCCCTAGCGGGGGGGGGTTCTGGGGCCAACGTCCTGACTTTC
D gene: .; J gene: TRBJ1-5; clone size: few; V gene: TRBV7-9; CDR3 protein: CASSPDESNQPQHF; CDR3 DNA: TGTGCCAGCAGCCCGGACGAGAGCAATCAGCCCCAGCATTTT
D gene: .; J gene: TRBJ2-1; clone size: .; V gene: TRBV11-1; CDR3 protein: CASSLAPSGSYNEQFF; CDR3 DNA: TGTGCCAGCAGCTTAGCGCCATCAGGATCCTACAATGAGCAGTTCTTC
D gene: .; J gene: TRBJ1-2; clone size: .; V gene: TRBV5-1; CDR3 protein: CASRSPGQGNYGYTF; CDR3 DNA: TGCGCCAGCAGAAGCCCCGGGCAGGGTAACTATGGCTACACCTTC
D gene: .; J gene: TRBJ2-2; clone size: .; V gene: TRBV5-1; CDR3 protein: CASSGGTPPNTGELFF; CDR3 DNA: TGCGCCAGCAGCGGAGGGACTCCTCCCAACACCGGGGAGCTGTTTTTT
D gene: .; J gene: TRBJ2-1; clone size: .; V gene: TRBV12-3/TRBV12-4; CDR3 protein: CASSFYSGDPLLNEQFF; CDR3 DNA: TGTGCCAGCAGTTTTTATTCGGGGGACCCGCTCCTAAATGAGCAGTTCTTC
D gene: .; J gene: TRBJ2-7; clone size: .; V gene: TRBV5-1; CDR3 protein: CASSLVWGMGHEQYF; CDR3 DNA: TGCGCCAGCAGCTTGGTATGGGGAATGGGTCACGAGCAGTACTTC
D gene: .; J gene: TRBJ2-7; clone size: .; V gene: TRBV4-1; CDR3 protein: CASSHRDSSTYEQYF; CDR3 DNA: TGCGCCAGCAGCCACCGGGACTCCTCTACCTACGAGCAGTACTTC
D gene: .; J gene: TRBJ2-5; clone size: .; V gene: TRBV27; CDR3 protein: CASRLNVVETQYF; CDR3 DNA: TGTGCCAGCAGACTAAATGTTGTCGAGACCCAGTACTTC
D gene: .; J gene: TRBJ2-5; clone size: .; V gene: TRBV14; CDR3 protein: CASSQYLLDGQYF; CDR3 DNA: TGTGCCAGCAGCCAATACTTACTGGACGGGCAGTACTTC
D gene: .; J gene: TRBJ2-7; clone size: .; V gene: TRBV7-9; CDR3 protein: CASSHTSGTEYEQYF; CDR3 DNA: TGTGCCAGCAGCCATACCTCAGGGACCGAGTACGAGCAGTACTTC
D gene: .; J gene: TRBJ1-5; clone size: .; V gene: TRBV27; CDR3 protein: CASSLWGDQPQHF; CDR3 DNA: TGTGCCAGCAGTTTATGGGGTGATCAGCCCCAGCATTTT
D gene: TRBD1; J gene: TRBJ1-2; clone size: .; V gene: TRBV5-1; CDR3 protein: CASSAWTGEDYGYTF; CDR3 DNA: TGCGCCAGCAGCGCGTGGACAGGGGAAGACTATGGCTACACCTTC
D gene: TRBD2; J gene: TRBJ2-1; clone size: .; V gene: TRBV29-1; CDR3 protein: CSVERTSGTDYNEQFF; CDR3 DNA: TGCAGCGTTGAAAGGACTAGCGGGACCGACTACAATGAGCAGTTCTTC
D gene: .; J gene: TRBJ1-2; clone size: few; V gene: TRBV7-6; CDR3 protein: CASSSDYYRGYTF; CDR3 DNA: TGTGCCAGCAGCTCGGACTACTACAGGGGCTACACCTTC
D gene: .; J gene: TRBJ1-1; clone size: .; V gene: TRBV27; CDR3 protein: CASSPTEQTEAFF; CDR3 DNA: TGTGCCAGCAGTCCCACGGAGCAAACTGAAGCTTTCTTT
D gene: TRBD2; J gene: TRBJ2-1; clone size: .; V gene: TRBV15; CDR3 protein: CATSRGSGRAGSYNEQFF; CDR3 DNA: TGTGCCACCAGCAGAGGTAGCGGGAGGGCCGGGTCCTACAATGAGCAGTTCTTC
D gene: TRBD2; J gene: TRBJ2-3; clone size: .; V gene: TRBV6-5; CDR3 protein: CASSYKARVTSGVTDTQYF; CDR3 DNA: TGTGCCAGCAGTTACAAGGCCAGGGTAACTAGCGGGGTCACAGATACGCAGTATTTT
D gene: .; J gene: TRBJ1-1; clone size: .; V gene: TRBV30; CDR3 protein: CAWSAGTGNTEAFF; CDR3 DNA: TGTGCCTGGAGTGCCGGGACGGGGAACACTGAAGCTTTCTTT
D gene: TRBD1; J gene: TRBJ1-1; clone size: .; V gene: TRBV28; CDR3 protein: CASSFGTGLRTEAFF; CDR3 DNA: TGTGCCAGCAGTTTTGGGACAGGGTTGAGGACTGAAGCTTTCTTT
D gene: TRBD1; J gene: TRBJ2-2; clone size: once; V gene: TRBV4-2; CDR3 protein: CASSQESADRADDGELFF; CDR3 DNA: TGTGCCAGCAGCCAAGAGAGTGCTGACAGGGCGGATGACGGGGAGCTGTTTTTT
D gene: .; J gene: TRBJ2-7; clone size: .; V gene: TRBV7-9; CDR3 protein: CASSFGSPGEQYF; CDR3 DNA: TGTGCCAGCAGCTTCGGGTCCCCCGGTGAGCAGTACTTC
D gene: TRBD2; J gene: TRBJ2-7; clone size: .; V gene: TRBV6-5; CDR3 protein: CASSYGAGGVYEQYF; CDR3 DNA: TGTGCCAGCAGTTACGGCGCGGGGGGGGTCTACGAGCAGTACTTC
D gene: .; J gene: TRBJ2-7; clone size: .; V gene: TRBV6-2/TRBV6-3; CDR3 protein: CASSVDGRAYEQYF; CDR3 DNA: TGTGCCAGCAGCGTGGACGGCAGGGCCTACGAGCAGTACTTC
D gene: TRBD2; J gene: TRBJ2-3; clone size: .; V gene: TRBV4-1; CDR3 protein: CASSQTPTSGSVTDTQYF; CDR3 DNA: TGCGCCAGCAGCCAAACTCCTACTAGCGGGAGCGTCACAGATACGCAGTATTTT
D gene: TRBD2; J gene: TRBJ2-7; clone size: .; V gene: TRBV7-9; CDR3 protein: CASSQERDSYEQYF; CDR3 DNA: TGTGCCAGCAGCCAGGAGCGGGACTCCTACGAGCAGTACTTC
D gene: .; J gene: TRBJ1-1; clone size: .; V gene: TRBV7-9; CDR3 protein: CASSLGLDTEAFF; CDR3 DNA: TGTGCCAGCAGCTTAGGTTTGGACACTGAAGCTTTCTTT
D gene: .; J gene: TRBJ1-2; clone size: .; V gene: TRBV12-3/TRBV12-4; CDR3 protein: CASSLLSGGYTF; CDR3 DNA: TGTGCCAGCAGTTTATTATCTGGGGGCTACACCTTC